The 29 T cell receptor beta chains listed next were all sequenced from one sample in a study of T-cell memory formation after mild COVID-19. TCRdb itself ran the 5' RACE reads through MiXCR, one entry per CDR3 protein. The sample has hundreds of thousands of distinct CDR3 sequences, 20% to 25% seen once. Sequencing was done on a sample of PBMCs or a T cell subset sorted from them (not recorded which). All receptors come from an adult woman who had mild COVID-19 (a few samples of this study predate the infection). Cell type and time point are not known.

V is TRBV29-1 and J is TRBJ2-3, with D possibly TRBD2 on 6 matching bases. The CDR3 contains 13 residues. Trimming took off 5 bases at V and 4 bases at J, with 13 bases between the two ends. In germline, CDR1 is SQVTM, CDR2 ANQGSEA. DNA for the CDR3: TGCAGCGTTTGCTACCCGGGGGCAGATACGCAGTATTTT. Translating gives CSVCYPGADTQYF.

The rearrangement joins TRBV7-9 to TRBJ2-6, with D maybe TRBD1 (6 bases). The CDR3 is 19 amino acids. The germline V gene encodes CDR1 SEHNR and CDR2 FQNEAQ (reference sequence). V gave up 4 bases and J gave up 0 bases, with 19 bases separating them. The CDR3 nucleotides read TGTGCCAGCAGCTCAAGGGAAGACAGGAAAGCCTCTGGGGCCAACGTCCTGACTTTC. It is translated as CASSSREDRKASGANVLTF.

This clonotype was seen a few times. The chain carries TRBV10-3 and TRBJ1-2, with D perhaps matching TRBD1 (6 bases). V lost 4 bases and J lost 8, with 20 bases in between. The length of the CDR3 is 15 residues. Per germline, CDR1 ENHRY and CDR2 SYGVKD. In nucleotides, the CDR3 is TGTGCCATCAGTGGAAAATCCAGGGGCCGAGGAGGCTACACCTTC. The encoded protein is CAISGKSRGRGGYTF.

This clonotype was detected only once. The rearrangement uses TRBV5-5 and TRBJ2-3; 13 bases match TRBD2. The CDR3 runs 17 residues. With 4 bases clipped from V and 3 bases from J, the junction kept 8 bases outside the gene matches. The germline V gene encodes CDR1 SGHKS and CDR2 YYEKEE (reference sequence). As DNA, the CDR3 is TGTGCCAGCAGCCCGGGGACTAGCGGGACTAGAACAGATACGCAGTATTTT. Its protein product is CASSPGTSGTRTDTQYF. The full variable domain, its missing parts supplied by reference TRBV5-5 and TRBJ2-3, is DAGVTQSPTHLIKTRGQQVTLRCSPISGHKSVSWYQQVLGQGPQFIFQYYEKEERGRGNFPDRFSARQFPNYSSELNVNALLLGDSALYLCASSPGTSGTRTDTQYFGPGTRLTVL.

This clonotype has just a few counts. V and J are TRBV7-9 and TRBJ2-1; a weak D match, TRBD2 (6 bases). V was trimmed by 3 bases and J by 10 bases, leaving 13 bases between them. Germline CDR1 reads SEHNR; CDR2 reads FQNEAQ (reference sequence). The CDR3 loop spans 13 amino acids. CDR3 residues: CASSLDGRREQFF. In DNA form, the CDR3 reads TGTGCCAGCAGCTTGGATGGGAGGCGGGAGCAGTTCTTC.

This clonotype was seen only a few times. The chain combines TRBV12-3 or TRBV12-4 with TRBJ2-1; D is perhaps TRBD2 (5 bases). V was pared by 5 bases and J by 4 bases, with 24 bases between. The CDR3 totals 18 residues. DNA of the CDR3: TGTGCCAGCAGTCCCGAAGGGCTAGCTACGCATTCGTACAATGAGCAGTTCTTC. As protein: CASSPEGLATHSYNEQFF.

The J gene is TRBJ2-3, the V gene TRBV15, with 8 bases that match TRBD2. The CDR3 sequence is 16 residues long. V dropped 0 bases and J dropped 0; count of bases not matched to a gene: 2. The germline V gene has CDR1 LNHNV and CDR2 YYDKDF (reference sequence). CDR3 in DNA: TGTGCCACCAGCAGAGAAAAGCGGGAGAGCACAGATACGCAGTATTTT. Protein: CATSREKRESTDTQYF.

This clonotype was seen a handful of times. The chain recombines TRBV7-3 with TRBJ2-3, with D unresolved. The CDR3 has 13 residues. Germline values: CDR1 SGHTA, CDR2 FQGTGA. V lost 6 bases and J lost 2, with 9 bases in between. The CDR3 sequence is CASSQSPTDTQYF. The CDR3 nucleotides read TGTGCCAGCAGTCAAAGCCCCACAGATACGCAGTATTTT. The full variable domain, with the rest looked up from reference TRBV7-3 and TRBJ2-3, is GAGVSQTPSNKVTEKGKYVELRCDPISGHTALYWYRQSLGQGPEFLIYFQGTGAADDSGLPNDRFFAVRPEGSVSTLKIQRTERGDSAVYLCASSQSPTDTQYFGPGTRLTVL.

This clonotype occurred once. The chain combines TRBV30 with TRBJ1-3; D is ambiguous. V lost 1 base to trimming and J lost 4 bases, with 5 bases between them. The germline CDR1 and CDR2 sequences are GTSNPN and SVGIG (reference sequence). The CDR3 is made up of 12 amino acids. CDR3 sequence: CAWSDWGNTIYF. The CDR3 nucleotides read TGTGCCTGGAGTGACTGGGGAAACACCATATATTTT. Complete variable domain (other parts from reference TRBV30 and TRBJ1-3): SQTIHQWPATLVQPVGSPLSLECTVEGTSNPNLYWYRQAAGRGLQLLFYSVGIGQISSEVPQNLSASRPQDRQFILSSKKLLLSDSGFYLCAWSDWGNTIYFGEGSWLTVV.

The chain joins TRBV6-2 or TRBV6-3 to TRBJ2-7; D is unresolved. Trimming removed 4 bases from V and 5 bases from J, with 12 bases in between. The V gene's germline CDR1 is MNHEY and CDR2 SVGEGT. The length of the CDR3 is 13 residues. CDR3 sequence reads: CASSFVMVHEQYF. The CDR3 bases are TGTGCCAGCAGTTTTGTTATGGTCCACGAGCAGTACTTC.

This clonotype has ten or more counts. The CDR3 DNA is TGCGCCAGCAGCCAACTAGCGACCGGGGAGCTGTTTTTT. Translation: CASSQLATGELFF. The genes are TRBV4-3 and TRBJ2-2, with D possibly matching TRBD2 (6 bases). The CDR3 spans 13 residues. CDR1 LGHNA and CDR2 YSLEER come from the germline V gene. V lost 2 bases, J lost 5 bases, and 6 bases lay in between.

This clonotype has ten or more counts. The CDR3 spells CASSQGVTGLMISGANVLTF. DNA of the CDR3: TGCGCCAGCAGCCAGGGGGTGACAGGCCTAATGATCTCTGGGGCCAACGTCCTGACTTTC. V and J are TRBV4-1 and TRBJ2-6; D may be TRBD1 (6 bases). Germline CDR1 and CDR2: MGHRA and YSYEKL. V lost 3 bases and J 0 bases, leaving 21 bases between the germline ends. This CDR3 spans 20 amino acids.

This clonotype was detected only once. The chain recombines TRBV11-3 with TRBJ1-1; D remains ambiguous. CDR1 and CDR2 (germline): SGHNT, YENEEA. This CDR3 is 15 amino acids long. V lost 0 bases and J lost 5, with 13 bases in between. The CDR3 protein is CASSLESDYRTEAFF. The CDR3 nucleotides read TGTGCCAGCAGCTTAGAGTCGGACTACCGGACTGAAGCTTTCTTT.

This chain uses TRBV11-3 with TRBJ2-3; TRBD1 aligns across 8 bases. The germline gives CDR1 SGHNT, CDR2 YENEEA. CDR3 length: 16 amino acids. V gave up 5 bases and J gave up 1 base; unmatched junction bases: 8. CDR3 sequence reads: CASSPRTGFRTDTQYF. DNA for the CDR3: TGTGCCAGCAGCCCCCGGACAGGGTTCCGCACAGATACGCAGTATTTT. The variable domain in full, with the rest retrieved from reference TRBV11-3 and TRBJ2-3, is EAGVVQSPRYKIIEKKQPVAFWCNPISGHNTLYWYLQNLGQGPELLIRYENEEAVDDSQLPKDRFSAERLKGVDSTLKIQPAELGDSAVYLCASSPRTGFRTDTQYFGPGTRLTVL.

This clonotype was observed a handful of times. The V and J genes are TRBV27 and TRBJ2-1; either TRBD1 or TRBD2 may fit D (5 bases each). Germline V gene lookup returns CDR1 MNHEY and CDR2 SMNVEV (reference sequence). The V gene lost 7 bases and the J gene lost 10 bases, with 17 bases spanning the gap. This CDR3 has 13 residues. The DNA of the CDR3 is TGTGCCAGCACCCAAGGGACCTTTGGGGAGCAGTTCTTC. Its protein product is CASTQGTFGEQFF.

The V gene is TRBV3-1, the J gene TRBJ1-2; no firm D call. Trimming took off 0 bases at V and 7 bases at J, with 12 bases between the two ends. From germline, CDR1 is LGHDT and CDR2 YNNKEL (reference sequence). The CDR3 is 14 amino acids. The CDR3: CASSQDLPGSGYTF. Here the CDR3 DNA reads TGTGCCAGCAGCCAAGATCTTCCAGGCTCTGGCTACACCTTC.

The chain is built from TRBV3-1 and TRBJ2-1; TRBD2 is a possible D gene (7 bases). The germline V and J ends were trimmed by 4 bases and 11 bases, with 12 bases remaining between them. In germline, CDR1 is LGHDT, CDR2 YNNKEL (reference sequence). The CDR3 sequence is 12 residues long. In DNA form, the CDR3 reads TGTGCCAGCAGCCTTATGGGGGGGCAGCAGTTCTTC. It codes for CASSLMGGQQFF.

The chain is built from TRBV9 and TRBJ2-1, with TRBD2 identical over 10 bases. Trimming removed 6 bases from V and 4 bases from J; junction bases left unmatched: 13. The germline gives CDR1 SGDLS, CDR2 YYNGEE. The CDR3 has 17 residues. The DNA for the CDR3 is TGTGCCAGCAACTCACCGAGGCTAGCGGGGGATTACAATGAGCAGTTCTTC. Its protein is CASNSPRLAGDYNEQFF.

This clonotype came up many times. This chain uses TRBV5-1 with TRBJ2-1; 8 bases are a match to TRBD2. This CDR3 region has 15 residues. V trimming: 0 bases; J trimming: 8 bases; junction bases outside the gene matches: 7. Germline V gene lookup returns CDR1 SGHRS and CDR2 YFSETQ. The CDR3 protein is CASSLAGGYMYEQFF. Written as DNA, the CDR3 is TGCGCCAGCAGCTTGGCGGGGGGGTATATGTATGAGCAGTTCTTC.

V is TRBV12-3 or TRBV12-4 and J is TRBJ1-5; D might be TRBD1 (5 bases). The CDR3 is 12 amino acids. V was cut by 9 bases and J by 6 bases, with 12 bases left in between. Here the CDR3 DNA reads TGTGCCAGTAGCCCAGGGTTTCAGCCCCAGCATTTT. Its protein product is CASSPGFQPQHF.

This chain links TRBV6-6 with TRBJ1-1; 9 bases agree with TRBD1. From germline, CDR1 is MNHNY and CDR2 SVGAGI (reference sequence). CDR3 length equals 18 residues. The trim removed 2 bases at V and 5 bases at J, leaving 15 bases unmatched. The CDR3 region is CASSYPRVGTGFTTEAFF. CDR3 in DNA: TGTGCCAGCAGTTACCCCCGCGTCGGGACAGGGTTTACTACTGAAGCTTTCTTT.

This clonotype was counted between two and nine times. The V and J genes are TRBV4-3 and TRBJ2-5; D gene uncertain. The CDR3 is 15 residues long. Deletions cut 0 bases from V and 2 bases from J, with 10 bases between. Per germline, CDR1 LGHNA and CDR2 YSLEER. The CDR3 nucleotides read TGCGCCAGCAGCCAAGATCGGGCGGCACAAGAGACCCAGTACTTC. Translated, it gives CASSQDRAAQETQYF.

This clonotype was seen just once. This rearrangement joins TRBV18 to TRBJ2-4; 10 bases agree with TRBD1. V dropped 3 bases and J dropped 8; count of bases not matched to a gene: 4. CDR1 and CDR2 (germline): KGHSH, LQKENI. The CDR3 loop spans 14 amino acids. The CDR3 coding sequence is TGTGCCAGCTCACCGACAGGGACAGGGGACATTCAGTACTTC. Protein: CASSPTGTGDIQYF.

This clonotype was seen repeatedly, ten times or more. The J gene is TRBJ2-1, the V gene TRBV7-9; D unclear. This CDR3 comprises 12 residues. V lost 4 bases to trimming and J lost 7 bases, with 8 bases between them. The V gene's germline CDR1 is SEHNR and CDR2 FQNEAQ (reference sequence). This chain's CDR3 is CASSSSVNEQFF. The CDR3 DNA is TGTGCCAGCAGCTCCAGCGTAAATGAGCAGTTCTTC.

The J gene is TRBJ2-2, the V gene TRBV5-1; D is undetermined. The CDR3 covers 13 residues. V lost 4 bases and J lost 7, with 11 bases in between. In germline, CDR1 is SGHRS, CDR2 YFSETQ. This CDR3 is CASSAGRRGELFF. The CDR3 bases are TGCGCCAGCAGCGCAGGACGGCGCGGGGAGCTGTTTTTT.

The chain employs TRBV20-1 and TRBJ1-2; D not certain. Germline V gene lookup returns CDR1 DFQATT and CDR2 SNEGSKA (reference sequence). The V end was cut by 6 bases, the J end by 4 bases, with 18 bases between. This CDR3 has 14 amino acids. In DNA, the CDR3 is TGCAGTGCAAGACCGGAGGATGGGGTCTATGGCTACACCTTC. This codes for CSARPEDGVYGYTF.

This clonotype was found a few times. V and J are TRBV20-1 and TRBJ1-2; no clear D gene. The CDR3 is made up of 15 amino acids. Germline V lookup: CDR1 DFQATT, CDR2 SNEGSKA (reference sequence). The CDR3 loop is CGIPGLWVGLNGYTF. DNA for the CDR3: TGCGGTATCCCGGGGTTATGGGTAGGACTAAATGGCTACACCTTC.

This clonotype was seen more than once but under ten times. The chain uses TRBV24-1 and TRBJ2-5; no definite D call. This CDR3 spans 12 amino acids. V was clipped by 10 bases and J by 1 base, with 9 bases between them. CDR1 and CDR2 (germline): KGHDR, SFDVKD. The DNA for the CDR3 is TGTGCCACTGCCTCCCCCCAAGAGACCCAGTACTTC. Translated: CATASPQETQYF.

This sequence joins TRBV29-1 and TRBJ2-7; TRBD2 is a possible D gene (5 bases). The V and J ends lost 6 bases and 0 bases respectively, with 15 bases between them. Germline CDR1 SQVTM, CDR2 ANQGSEA. The CDR3 runs to 14 residues. Here the CDR3 reads CSVGPGMGSYEQYF. The CDR3 DNA is TGCAGCGTGGGCCCGGGGATGGGCTCCTACGAGCAGTACTTC.